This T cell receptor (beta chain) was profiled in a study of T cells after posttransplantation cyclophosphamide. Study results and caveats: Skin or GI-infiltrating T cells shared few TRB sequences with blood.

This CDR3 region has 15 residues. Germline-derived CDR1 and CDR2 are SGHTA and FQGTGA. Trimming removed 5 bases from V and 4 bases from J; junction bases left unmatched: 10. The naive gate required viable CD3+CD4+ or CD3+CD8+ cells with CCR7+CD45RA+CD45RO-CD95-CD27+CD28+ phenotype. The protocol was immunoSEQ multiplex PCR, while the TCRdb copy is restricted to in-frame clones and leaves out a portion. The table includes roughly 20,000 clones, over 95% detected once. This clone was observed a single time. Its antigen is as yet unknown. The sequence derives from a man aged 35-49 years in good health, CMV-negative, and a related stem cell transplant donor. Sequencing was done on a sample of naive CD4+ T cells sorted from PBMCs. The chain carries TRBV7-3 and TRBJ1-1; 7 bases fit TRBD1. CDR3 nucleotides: TGTGCCAGCAGCCTCCAGGGGGTAGTGGGCACTGAAGCTTTCTTT. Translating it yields CASSLQGVVGTEAFF.